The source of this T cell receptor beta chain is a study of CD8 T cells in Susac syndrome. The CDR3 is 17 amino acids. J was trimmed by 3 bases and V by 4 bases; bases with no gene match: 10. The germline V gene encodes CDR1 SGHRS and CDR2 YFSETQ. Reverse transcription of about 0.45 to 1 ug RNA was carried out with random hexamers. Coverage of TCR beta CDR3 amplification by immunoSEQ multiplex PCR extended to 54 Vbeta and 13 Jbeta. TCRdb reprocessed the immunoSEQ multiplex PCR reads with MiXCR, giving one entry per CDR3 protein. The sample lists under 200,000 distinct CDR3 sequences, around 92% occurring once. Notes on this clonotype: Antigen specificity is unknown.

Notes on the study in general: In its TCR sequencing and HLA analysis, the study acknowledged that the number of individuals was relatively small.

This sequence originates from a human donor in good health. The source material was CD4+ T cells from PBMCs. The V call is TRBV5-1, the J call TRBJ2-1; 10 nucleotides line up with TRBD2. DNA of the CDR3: TGCGCCAGCAGCGCCTCTCCCTCTAGCGGGAGCTACAATGAGCAGTTCTTC. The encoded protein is CASSASPSSGSYNEQFF.